These T cell receptor beta chains were read from a single sample in a study of T cell repertoires in cytomegalovirus infection. TCRdb reprocessed the reads via MiXCR and lists one record per CDR3 protein. Seen here are some 590,000 distinct CDR3 sequences, just under 40% observed once, and the top ten hold around 50%. Their antigen targets remain unknown. The source was cultured PBMCs, collected from culture after CMV antigen stimulation. The receptors were sampled from a human donor in good health (CMV status not recorded). Some clones in this sample may be carry-over from other donors' samples. Each CDR3 is given with its conserved first and last residue. The order of the fields is CDR3 protein, J gene, CDR3 length, V gene.

CASSWDPGGWSEQYF TRBJ2-7 15 TRBV7-8
CASSSPLGNTEAFF TRBJ1-1 14 TRBV27
CASSLNRGSYEQYF TRBJ2-7 14 TRBV4-2
CASSLRRTGVDTEAFF TRBJ1-1 16 TRBV7-6
CTSSPSRGEKLFF TRBJ1-4 13 TRBV7-2
CSVGEGWETQYF TRBJ2-5 12 TRBV29-1
CASSFMVGYSYEQYF TRBJ2-7 15 TRBV28
CASSSSSGPYEQYF TRBJ2-7 14 TRBV7-2
CASSPRPVPTEAFF TRBJ1-1 14 TRBV18
CASSQGPGGSSPLHF TRBJ1-6 15 TRBV4-3
CASRNAPGQTETQYF TRBJ2-5 15 TRBV6-5
CASSTRSTYQETQYF TRBJ2-5 15 TRBV7-2
CASSLVGTVILYF TRBJ2-7 13 TRBV7-2
CASSRQQLYGYTF TRBJ1-2 13 TRBV7-8
CASSEPALTEQFF TRBJ2-1 13 TRBV6-1
CASSRGLAGGWETQYF TRBJ2-5 16 TRBV7-2
CASSEGKDTQYF TRBJ2-3 12 TRBV7-2
CASSFAGTPKTQYF TRBJ2-5 14 TRBV27
CASSVGTSKFF TRBJ2-1 11 TRBV9
CASSLVALYSNQPQHF TRBJ1-5 16 TRBV19
CASSQGGVSNQPQHF TRBJ1-5 15 TRBV7-2
CASSEDRQGARTLHF TRBJ1-6 15 TRBV2
CASSLARHSYEQYF TRBJ2-7 14 TRBV7-2
CASSLPSGNTIYF TRBJ1-3 13 TRBV7-4
CASSPYLPGPNEKLFF TRBJ1-4 16 TRBV7-6
CASSILALTYNEQFF TRBJ2-1 15 TRBV7-6
CASSSRRDNQPQHF TRBJ1-5 14 TRBV6-2/TRBV6-3
CASSFVASGSQETQYF TRBJ2-5 16 TRBV7-6
CASRPQGATYEQYF TRBJ2-7 14 TRBV2
CASSFLEGRGVEKLFF TRBJ1-4 16 TRBV7-4
CASSIDRGYQETQYF TRBJ2-5 15 TRBV19
CASSLGSQPQHF TRBJ1-5 12 TRBV7-2
CASSLLASGANVLTF TRBJ2-6 15 TRBV7-9
CASSLGSAQGSPLHF TRBJ1-6 15 TRBV5-4
CASSSQGAGTDTQYF TRBJ2-3 15 TRBV5-1
CASSQGTGGEKLFF TRBJ1-4 14 TRBV5-1
CASSPGGAVNTIYF TRBJ1-3 14 TRBV7-2
CASSGRRTTDAQYF TRBJ2-3 14 TRBV19
CASPRGLVNEQFF TRBJ2-1 13 TRBV2
CSATRGLAWETQYF TRBJ2-5 14 TRBV20-1
CASSPGADKNIQYF TRBJ2-4 14 TRBV12-3/TRBV12-4
CASSQDGVANYGYTF TRBJ1-2 15 TRBV4-1
CSAYAGGKETQYF TRBJ2-5 13 TRBV20-1
CASSLAGREKLFF TRBJ1-4 13 TRBV7-9
CASSSDSQDNEKLFF TRBJ1-4 15 TRBV12-3/TRBV12-4
CASSPSGLDTQYF TRBJ2-3 13 TRBV7-2
CASGGPVEAFF TRBJ1-1 11 TRBV7-9
CASSLRGGAGLSYNEQFF TRBJ2-1 18 TRBV7-8
CASSGGQGVEKLFF TRBJ1-4 14 TRBV2
CSASPEQRDWRHLSSYEQYF TRBJ2-7 20 TRBV20-1